Below are 30 T cell receptor beta chains sequenced from a single sample in a study of post-analysis software for immune sequencing data. Findings and caveats of the study: Compared with controls, patients had more of 4 to 6 TRBV segments, including TRBV5-6, TRBV5-1 and TRBV20-1.

The antigens of these receptors remain unknown. Libraries were made from TCR beta cDNA, and they carried unique molecular identifiers. TCRdb re-called the PCR reads with MiXCR, one entry per CDR3 protein. The sample records 500,000 to 600,000 distinct CDR3 sequences, around 40% being singletons. The specimen sequenced was blood. These receptors originate from a girl aged 5-17 years with multiple sclerosis.

This clonotype was seen more than once but under ten times. The chain recombines TRBV18 with TRBJ2-7; D gene unclear. The CDR3 is made up of 13 amino acids. The germline V gene encodes CDR1 KGHSH and CDR2 LQKENI. V lost 0 bases, J lost 3 bases, and 6 bases lay in between. The CDR3 is CASSPPNSYEQYF. The DNA of the CDR3 is TGTGCCAGCTCACCACCCAACAGCTACGAGCAGTACTTC.

This clonotype has just a few counts. The chain recombines TRBV5-1 with TRBJ1-4, with 8 bases matching TRBD1. V dropped 5 bases and J dropped 6; count of bases not matched to a gene: 9. Germline CDR1 SGHRS, CDR2 YFSETQ. The CDR3 extends over 15 amino acids. The CDR3: CASREGQGRDEKLFF. The DNA of the CDR3 is TGCGCCAGCAGGGAAGGACAGGGAAGGGATGAAAAACTGTTTTTT.

This clonotype was observed once. The chain combines TRBV5-1 with TRBJ2-6; D not certain. Trimming removed 0 bases at V and 0 bases at J, with 10 bases between. This CDR3 region has 17 residues. Per germline, CDR1 SGHRS and CDR2 YFSETQ. The CDR3 loop reads CASSLVAQASGANVLTF. The CDR3 DNA reads as TGCGCCAGCAGCTTGGTAGCCCAGGCCTCTGGGGCCAACGTCCTGACTTTC.

The chain recombines TRBV19 with TRBJ1-2, with a weak D call TRBD1 (5 bases). The V gene lost 11 bases and the J gene lost 7 bases, with 14 bases spanning the gap. The CDR3 extends over 11 amino acids. Germline V CDR1 and CDR2: LNHDA, SQIVND (reference sequence). CDR3 amino acids: CAVSGGLGYTF. The DNA for the CDR3 is TGTGCCGTAAGCGGGGGACTTGGCTACACCTTC.

The V gene is TRBV20-1, the J gene TRBJ1-2; 7 bases fit TRBD1. V lost 5 bases and J lost 1; bases outside the gene matches: 7. Looked up from germline, CDR1 is DFQATT and CDR2 is SNEGSKA (reference sequence). This CDR3 has 14 residues. The CDR3 coding sequence is TGCAGTGCTGCCCGGGACAGAGTTAACTATGGCTACACCTTC. Its translation is CSAARDRVNYGYTF.

This rearrangement joins TRBV7-3 to TRBJ1-6, with a possible D match to TRBD1 (6 bases). V was shortened by 5 bases and J by 8 bases, with 10 bases between the two germline ends. Germline V lookup: CDR1 SGHTA, CDR2 FQGTGA. This CDR3 region has 13 residues. In nucleotides, the CDR3 is TGTGCCAGCAGCCCAAACAGGGATTCACCCCTCCACTTT. This translates into CASSPNRDSPLHF.

V is TRBV3-1 and J is TRBJ1-1, with a tentative D call TRBD1 (5 bases). CDR3 size: 13 residues. Looked up from germline, CDR1 is LGHDT and CDR2 is YNNKEL (reference sequence). V lost 1 base, J lost 4 bases, and 7 bases lay in between. Written as DNA, the CDR3 is TGTGCCAGCAGCCAAGTGGGGCCCACTGAAGCTTTCTTT. Protein sequence: CASSQVGPTEAFF.

This clonotype came up a few times. Here the CDR3 reads CASSFEVGAFYEQYF. The CDR3 DNA reads as TGTGCCAGCAGTTTTGAGGTTGGGGCCTTTTACGAGCAGTACTTC. The V gene is TRBV12-3 or TRBV12-4, the J gene TRBJ2-7; tentative D call: TRBD1 (5 bases). The V and J ends lost 3 bases and 4 bases respectively, with 16 bases between them. CDR3 size: 15 residues.

This clonotype occurred a few times. V and J are TRBV20-1 and TRBJ2-5, with D tentatively TRBD1 or TRBD2 (6 bases each). The CDR3 loop spans 11 amino acids. Per germline, CDR1 DFQATT and CDR2 SNEGSKA (reference sequence). Trimming took off 5 bases at V and 9 bases at J, with 13 bases between the two ends. CDR3 sequence: CSASPGAPQYF. Here the CDR3 DNA reads TGCAGTGCTTCTCCGGGGGCGCCCCAGTACTTC.

The rearrangement joins TRBV12-5 to TRBJ1-5, with no clear D. From germline, CDR1 is LGHNT and CDR2 FRNRAP. The CDR3 has 15 residues. V shed 3 bases and J shed 2 bases, with 11 bases lying between them. The CDR3 region has the DNA TGTGCTAGTGGTTTCGGGGAGAGTGGCAATCAGCCCCAGCATTTT. Amino acid sequence: CASGFGESGNQPQHF.

There are a few counts of this clonotype. The chain is built from TRBV12-3 or TRBV12-4 and TRBJ1-1, with D unresolved. V was clipped by 6 bases and J by 6 bases, with 11 bases between them. The CDR3 consists of 12 residues. The CDR3: CASRLWNAEAFF. CDR3 nucleotides: TGTGCCAGCAGACTGTGGAATGCTGAAGCTTTCTTT.

The rearrangement links TRBV12-3 or TRBV12-4 to TRBJ2-3, with 10 nucleotides matching TRBD2. The ends lost 6 bases at V and 6 bases at J; junction bases unmatched: 3. This CDR3 contains 13 residues. CDR3 in amino acids: CASRLAGPDTQYF. The CDR3 DNA is TGTGCCAGCAGACTAGCGGGACCCGATACGCAGTATTTT.

This rearrangement joins TRBV20-1 to TRBJ2-1; 12 positions agree with TRBD2. The CDR3 totals 15 residues. The V and J ends lost 3 bases and 3 bases, in that order; junction bases with no gene match: 3. Germline loops: CDR1 DFQATT, CDR2 SNEGSKA (reference sequence). Here the CDR3 reads CSASRTSGVYNEQFF. As DNA, the CDR3 is TGCAGTGCTAGCCGGACTAGCGGGGTCTACAATGAGCAGTTCTTC.

V and J are TRBV5-1 and TRBJ1-1; 9 bases fit TRBD1. The junction had 2 bases not matched to a gene; V was cut back by 0 bases and J by 5 bases. Germline V lookup: CDR1 SGHRS, CDR2 YFSETQ. This CDR3 has 14 amino acids. The CDR3 coding sequence is TGCGCCAGCAGCTTGGAGGACAGGGGTACTGAAGCTTTCTTT. Translating it yields CASSLEDRGTEAFF. Looking up the rest from reference TRBV5-1 and TRBJ1-1 gives the full variable domain: KAGVTQTPRYLIKTRGQQVTLSCSPISGHRSVSWYQQTPGQGLQFLFEYFSETQRNKGNFPGRFSGRQFSNSRSEMNVSTLELGDSALYLCASSLEDRGTEAFFGQGTRLTVV.

The J gene is TRBJ2-7, the V gene TRBV12-3 or TRBV12-4; tentatively, D is TRBD2 (6 bases). This CDR3 is 14 amino acids long. V was pared by 2 bases and J by 5 bases, with 13 bases between. CDR3 region: CASSLSGGSHEQYF. The CDR3 DNA sequence: TGTGCCAGCAGTTTATCTGGGGGGAGCCACGAGCAGTACTTC.

The V gene is TRBV7-6, the J gene TRBJ2-7; D is possibly TRBD1 (6 bases). Germline-derived CDR1 and CDR2 are SGHVS and FNYEAQ. With 4 bases removed from V and 1 base from J, the gap between germline ends came to 11 bases. The CDR3 covers 14 residues. The CDR3 sequence is CASSSTGFSYEQYF. In DNA, the CDR3 is TGTGCCAGCAGCTCCACAGGGTTTTCCTACGAGCAGTACTTC.

The chain is built from TRBV10-2 and TRBJ2-3, with 10 bases aligning to TRBD2. Germline assignment: CDR1 WSHSY and CDR2 SAAADI. CDR3 size: 17 residues. V lost 2 bases to trimming and J lost 1 base; unmatched junction nucleotides: 6. The DNA of the CDR3 is TGCGCCAGCAGTGAGGCTAGCGGGAGATCGGGCACAGATACGCAGTATTTT. Protein: CASSEASGRSGTDTQYF.

V is TRBV7-2 and J is TRBJ1-4, with 9 nucleotides matching TRBD1. Per germline, CDR1 SGHTA and CDR2 FQGNSA. V lost 5 bases, J lost 7 bases, and 11 bases stayed unmatched. There are 16 residues in the CDR3. CDR3 sequence: CASSLGIWTGVEKLFF. The CDR3 DNA is TGTGCCAGCAGCCTAGGGATCTGGACAGGGGTTGAAAAACTGTTTTTT.

The CDR3 spells CASSQKREVSYNEQFF. In DNA form, the CDR3 reads TGTGCCAGCAGCCAAAAACGGGAGGTCTCCTACAATGAGCAGTTCTTC. J is TRBJ2-1 and V is TRBV3-1; 7 bases fit TRBD2. Trimming at V came to 2 bases and at J to 0 bases, leaving 4 bases not matched to a gene. The CDR3 runs 16 residues. CDR1 LGHDT and CDR2 YNNKEL come from the germline V gene (reference sequence).

The rearrangement links TRBV5-1 to TRBJ1-5; unclear D gene. Germline V lookup: CDR1 SGHRS, CDR2 YFSETQ. This CDR3 is 15 amino acids long. V was trimmed by 4 bases and J by 0 bases, leaving 11 bases between them. The CDR3 reads CASSDGPNSNQPQHF. The CDR3 DNA follows: TGCGCCAGCAGCGACGGGCCGAATAGCAATCAGCCCCAGCATTTT. Together with reference TRBV5-1 and TRBJ1-5, the CDR3 gives the full variable domain: KAGVTQTPRYLIKTRGQQVTLSCSPISGHRSVSWYQQTPGQGLQFLFEYFSETQRNKGNFPGRFSGRQFSNSRSEMNVSTLELGDSALYLCASSDGPNSNQPQHFGDGTRLSIL.

V gene TRBV27 combines with J gene TRBJ1-2; 7 bases match TRBD1. The ends lost 2 bases at V and 0 bases at J; junction bases unmatched: 3. Per the germline V gene, CDR1 is MNHEY and CDR2 is SMNVEV (reference sequence). The CDR3 totals 15 residues. The CDR3 DNA reads as TGTGCCAGCAGTTTAGGGACAGAAGCTAACTATGGCTACACCTTC. Amino acid sequence: CASSLGTEANYGYTF.

CDR3 sequence: CASSQGLAAGYYEQYF. The CDR3 DNA follows: TGCGCCAGCAGCCAAGGACTAGCGGCGGGGTACTACGAGCAGTACTTC. V is TRBV4-1 and J is TRBJ2-7; 9 nucleotides align to TRBD2. The germline V gene has CDR1 MGHRA and CDR2 YSYEKL. Trimming removed 1 base from V and 3 bases from J; junction bases left unmatched: 7. CDR3 length: 16 residues.

The rearrangement joins TRBV20-1 to TRBJ2-3, with D uncertain. The CDR3 is 12 amino acids. Trimming took off 0 bases at V and 3 bases at J, with 4 bases between the two ends. The germline CDR1 and CDR2 sequences are DFQATT and SNEGSKA (reference sequence). The DNA of the CDR3 is TGCAGTGCTAGAGATCTGACAGATACGCAGTATTTT. It translates to CSARDLTDTQYF.

This clonotype was counted at least ten times. The rearrangement uses TRBV12-3 or TRBV12-4 and TRBJ2-7; D not resolved. The CDR3 sequence is 12 residues long. V lost 1 base to trimming and J lost 3 bases, with 4 bases between them. The CDR3 loop is CASSLGYYEQYF. The CDR3 DNA sequence: TGTGCCAGCAGTTTAGGGTACTACGAGCAGTACTTC.

The rearrangement links TRBV7-8 to TRBJ1-2, with D tentatively TRBD1 (5 bases). Germline V gene data show CDR1 as SGHVS and CDR2 as FQNEAQ. Deletions cut 0 bases from V and 10 bases from J, with 24 bases between. CDR3 length equals 17 residues. In nucleotides, the CDR3 is TGTGCCAGCAGCTTAGCGGTATTCAAAGACAGAGGGAGGGTCTACACCTTC. Translated: CASSLAVFKDRGRVYTF.

This clonotype has just a few counts. V gene TRBV7-2 combines with J gene TRBJ2-7, with D perhaps matching TRBD2 (5 bases). CDR3 length equals 16 residues. The germline V and J ends were trimmed by 1 base and 1 base, with 14 bases remaining between them. CDR1 is SGHTA, CDR2 FQGNSA, per germline. This chain's CDR3 is CASSLGPGKVSYEQYF. The CDR3, as DNA: TGTGCCAGCAGCTTAGGACCGGGAAAGGTTTCCTACGAGCAGTACTTC.

The chain employs TRBV28 and TRBJ2-5; 10 bases match TRBD2. There are 15 residues in the CDR3. Per germline, CDR1 MDHEN and CDR2 SYDVKM. Trimming took 7 bases from V and 2 from J; bases not matched to a gene: 7. The CDR3 protein is CASTPSGRGQETQYF. CDR3 DNA sequence: TGTGCCAGCACCCCCAGCGGGAGGGGGCAAGAGACCCAGTACTTC.

The gene calls are TRBV5-5 and TRBJ2-7; 7 nucleotides align to TRBD1. The V and J ends lost 0 bases and 5 bases, in that order; junction bases with no gene match: 11. This CDR3 comprises 16 residues. CDR1 and CDR2 from the germline V gene are SGHKS and YYEKEE (reference sequence). For the CDR3, the DNA is TGTGCCAGCAGCTTGGCCTTGCGGACAGGAATCGACGAGCAGTACTTC. Translation gives CASSLALRTGIDEQYF.

The chain has TRBV2 and TRBJ2-6; 7 nucleotides align to TRBD1. The CDR3 loop spans 16 amino acids. Per the germline V gene, CDR1 is SNHLY and CDR2 is FYNNEI. J was trimmed by 0 bases and V by 5 bases; bases with no gene match: 4. The DNA of the CDR3 is TGTGCCAGCAGTAGGGACAGTAGCTCTGGGGCCAACGTCCTGACTTTC. Translated: CASSRDSSSGANVLTF.

This clonotype has a handful of counts. The genes are TRBV27 and TRBJ2-1; tentatively, D is TRBD1 or TRBD2 (7 bases each). Germline V CDR1 and CDR2: MNHEY, SMNVEV (reference sequence). This CDR3 has 19 residues. V lost 5 bases, J lost 5 bases, and 28 bases lay in between. This CDR3 is CASSLLRPQGRAENNEQFF. The CDR3 nucleotides are TGTGCCAGCAGTCTACTGCGTCCACAGGGGAGGGCAGAAAACAATGAGCAGTTCTTC.